This T cell receptor beta chain was retrieved from a study of Ad26.COV2.S vaccination and SARS-CoV-2 variants. The repertoire was sequenced with immunoSEQ multiplex PCR; TCRdb's copy has only in-frame clones and lacks some. Of over 400,000 clones in the sample, 90% were seen once. V was pared by 6 bases and J by 8 bases, with 20 bases between. Germline V gives CDR1 MNHEY, CDR2 SVGAGI. This CDR3 is 15 amino acids long. The treatment: 19 received Ad26.COV2.S at low or high dose, single or two shots; roughly five received placebo; per-sample allocation not given. After the first vaccine or placebo injection, samples were drawn on day 63.

The sequences come from peripheral blood, collected in a trial of Ad26.COV2.S vaccine versus placebo. This chain links TRBV6-5 with TRBJ2-1; D possibly corresponds to TRBD2 (6 bases). The receptor was derived from a person aged 18-65 years who received the Ad26.COV2.S COVID-19 vaccine or a placebo. This chain's CDR3 is CASSPEGPWGDEQFF. The CDR3, as DNA: TGTGCCAGCAGCCCGGAGGGCCCTTGGGGCGATGAGCAGTTCTTC.